One sample yielded the 21 T cell receptor beta chains listed below, sequenced in a study of response to subunit inactivated influenza vaccine. TCRdb re-derived calls from the RT-PCR reads in MiXCR, one entry per CDR3 protein. This table has hundreds of thousands of distinct CDR3 sequences, around 14% appearing once. The sequencing here drew on PBMCs from blood, taken 14 to 15 days before vaccination. These receptors originate from a man between 45 and 60 years old who received an inactivated influenza vaccine.

V gene TRBV20-1 combines with J gene TRBJ2-3; TRBD2 matches 9 bases. The germline V gene has CDR1 DFQATT and CDR2 SNEGSKA (reference sequence). The length of the CDR3 is 16 residues. Germline trimming cut 0 bases from V and 4 bases from J; bases unmatched to any gene: 8. The CDR3 sequence: CSARDNGAGGADTQYF. For the CDR3, the DNA is TGCAGTGCTAGAGATAACGGGGCGGGAGGGGCAGATACGCAGTATTTT.

In its sample, this clonotype was seen a few times. The CDR3, as DNA: TGCAGTGCTAGAGACCGGACTAGCGGTCCCTACGAGCAGTACTTC. It translates to CSARDRTSGPYEQYF. This chain connects TRBV20-1 to TRBJ2-7; 10 nucleotides line up with TRBD2. Unmatched junction bases numbered 4, after V lost 0 bases and J lost 2 bases. CDR3 length equals 15 residues. Germline values: CDR1 DFQATT, CDR2 SNEGSKA (reference sequence).

This clonotype has only a few counts. The chain has TRBV12-3 or TRBV12-4 and TRBJ2-5, with 8 bases identical to TRBD1. Trimming removed 4 bases from V and 4 bases from J; junction bases left unmatched: 8. This CDR3 region has 15 residues. CDR3 nucleotide sequence: TGTGCCAGCAGTTCCTTGCGGACAGGGAGAGAGACCCAGTACTTC. Translated, it gives CASSSLRTGRETQYF.

This clonotype was observed a handful of times. The V call is TRBV20-1, the J call TRBJ2-3; 10 bases match TRBD2. CDR3 size: 14 residues. V was pared by 6 bases and J by 5 bases, with 8 bases of the junction left unmatched. Germline values: CDR1 DFQATT, CDR2 SNEGSKA (reference sequence). This CDR3 reads CSAERGLAVDTQYF. In DNA, the CDR3 is TGCAGTGCAGAGAGAGGACTAGCGGTAGATACGCAGTATTTT.

The chain is built from TRBV6-1 and TRBJ1-1, with 12 bases that match TRBD1. The CDR3 runs 16 residues. The V gene end was trimmed by 6 bases and the J gene end by 1 base; junction bases not matched to a gene: 6. Germline CDR1 reads MNHNS; CDR2 reads SASEGT. The CDR3 sequence is CASSGTGGPQNTEAFF. As DNA, the CDR3 is TGTGCCAGCAGCGGGACAGGGGGCCCGCAGAACACTGAAGCTTTCTTT.

The chain joins TRBV20-1 to TRBJ2-3; D perhaps matches TRBD2 (6 bases). CDR1 DFQATT and CDR2 SNEGSKA come from the germline V gene (reference sequence). CDR3 length: 14 residues. CDR3 sequence reads: CSKRGGGSVDTQYF. The CDR3 DNA sequence: TGCAGCAAAAGGGGAGGAGGGTCGGTAGATACGCAGTATTTT.

This clonotype showed up just a few times. J is TRBJ2-2 and V is TRBV19; 8 nucleotides line up with TRBD1. The CDR3 is 14 amino acids. V lost 3 bases, J lost 6 bases, and 3 bases stayed unmatched. Germline CDR1 is LNHDA and CDR2 is SQIVND (reference sequence). Here the CDR3 DNA reads TGTGCCAGTAGTATTCCGACAGGGGCCGGGGAGCTGTTTTTT. Its protein product is CASSIPTGAGELFF.

The J gene is TRBJ2-7, the V gene TRBV27; D possibly corresponds to TRBD2 (6 bases). There are 15 residues in the CDR3. The V gene's germline CDR1 is MNHEY and CDR2 SMNVEV (reference sequence). V was shortened by 4 bases and J by 0 bases, with 13 bases between the two germline ends. CDR3 amino acids: CASSSSGTFSYEQYF. The CDR3 bases are TGTGCCAGCAGTTCCTCCGGGACTTTCTCCTACGAGCAGTACTTC.

In this sample, this clonotype turned up a few times. The chain uses TRBV4-2 and TRBJ1-4; D is perhaps TRBD1 (5 bases). The germline gives CDR1 LGHNA, CDR2 YNFKEQ. V dropped 5 bases and J dropped 4 bases, with 14 bases sitting between them. This CDR3 spans 15 amino acids. CDR3 amino acids: CASSNRGGDNEKLFF. The DNA for the CDR3 is TGTGCCAGCAGCAATCGGGGAGGGGATAATGAAAAACTGTTTTTT.

The chain employs TRBV27 and TRBJ2-7; TRBD1 matches at 7 bases. The V and J ends lost 5 bases and 5 bases, in that order; junction bases with no gene match: 9. The V gene's germline CDR1 is MNHEY and CDR2 SMNVEV (reference sequence). The CDR3 runs to 14 residues. The CDR3 nucleotides read TGTGCCAGCAGTACAAGGACAGGCGCTAACGAGCAGTACTTC. Amino acid sequence: CASSTRTGANEQYF.

This sequence joins TRBV7-2 and TRBJ2-7, with 11 bases aligning to TRBD2. The germline CDR1 and CDR2 sequences are SGHTA and FQGNSA. J was trimmed by 6 bases and V by 2 bases; bases with no gene match: 6. This CDR3 contains 15 residues. CDR3 nucleotide sequence: TGTGCCAGCAGCTTAATGACTAGCGGGATCGGCGAGCAGTACTTC. It codes for CASSLMTSGIGEQYF.

The genes are TRBV28 and TRBJ2-1; D gene ambiguous. Trimming cost V 3 bases and J 10 bases, with 10 bases left between them. The CDR3 spans 12 residues. Germline assignment: CDR1 MDHEN and CDR2 SYDVKM. In DNA form, the CDR3 reads TGTGCCAGCAGTTTCGCTTTTAGGGAGCAGTTCTTC. It yields the protein CASSFAFREQFF.

This clonotype showed up just a few times. The CDR3: CATGSWSYEQYF. CDR3 nucleotide sequence: TGTGCCACGGGGAGCTGGTCCTACGAGCAGTACTTC. The chain joins TRBV7-9 to TRBJ2-7; possible D gene TRBD2, 5 bases. V lost 10 bases and J 1 base, leaving 11 bases between the germline ends. The CDR3 is made up of 12 amino acids. The germline gives CDR1 SEHNR, CDR2 FQNEAQ (reference sequence).

The chain couples TRBV9 to TRBJ2-1; D not certain. V was trimmed by 4 bases and J by 0 bases, leaving 11 bases between them. CDR1 SGDLS and CDR2 YYNGEE come from the germline V gene. The CDR3 loop spans 15 amino acids. The CDR3 DNA is TGTGCCAGCAGCCTCACACATTACTCCTACAATGAGCAGTTCTTC. Encoded protein: CASSLTHYSYNEQFF.

The V call is TRBV12-3 or TRBV12-4, the J call TRBJ2-1; the D is unclear. The CDR3 length is 14 residues. V gave up 1 base and J gave up 5 bases, with 9 bases separating them. The CDR3 loop reads CASSLGNSNNEQFF. The CDR3 DNA sequence: TGTGCCAGCAGTTTAGGTAACAGCAACAATGAGCAGTTCTTC.

This clonotype was counted at least ten times. V usage is TRBV11-2 and J usage is TRBJ2-1; D gene uncertain. V gave up 3 bases and J gave up 0 bases, with 9 bases separating them. The CDR3 length is 15 residues. Germline assignment: CDR1 SGHAT and CDR2 FQNNGV. CDR3 in amino acids: CASSFEKGSYNEQFF. The CDR3 DNA reads TGTGCCAGCAGCTTTGAAAAGGGCTCCTACAATGAGCAGTTCTTC.

The chain combines TRBV20-1 with TRBJ2-1; 13 bases map to TRBD2. The V gene end was trimmed by 5 bases and the J gene end by 0 bases; junction bases not matched to a gene: 7. The CDR3 contains 17 residues. Germline values: CDR1 DFQATT, CDR2 SNEGSKA (reference sequence). The CDR3 nucleotides read TGCAGTGCTGGTACTAGCGGGGGGGCCAGCTCCTACAATGAGCAGTTCTTC. Residues: CSAGTSGGASSYNEQFF.

This clonotype was picked up a small number of times. For the CDR3, the DNA is TGTGCCAGCAGCTTAGATGCTAGCGGGAGGATGATTGAGCAGTTCTTC. Protein: CASSLDASGRMIEQFF. The chain carries TRBV7-6 and TRBJ2-1; 11 nucleotides line up with TRBD2. The CDR3 consists of 16 residues. Germline assignment: CDR1 SGHVS and CDR2 FNYEAQ. Trimming at V came to 1 base and at J to 9 bases, leaving 8 bases not matched to a gene.

This clonotype was counted only a few times. The rearrangement joins TRBV6-5 to TRBJ1-1; no firm D call. The V and J ends lost 2 bases and 10 bases respectively, with 11 bases between them. The CDR3 covers 12 residues. Germline V gives CDR1 MNHEY, CDR2 SVGAGI. CDR3 sequence reads: CASSYEGSRAFF. The CDR3 nucleotides are TGTGCCAGCAGTTACGAGGGCAGTCGAGCTTTCTTT.

The rearrangement links TRBV4-3 to TRBJ2-7; possible D gene TRBD1, 6 bases. The V gene's germline CDR1 is LGHNA and CDR2 YSLEER. The CDR3 totals 16 residues. V gave up 0 bases and J gave up 3 bases, with 15 bases separating them. In DNA form, the CDR3 reads TGCGCCAGCAGCCAAGAAGCCCAAACAGGGATCTACGAGCAGTACTTC. Translated, it gives CASSQEAQTGIYEQYF.

Only a few counts were recorded for this clonotype. V and J are TRBV21-1 and TRBJ2-3; TRBD2 was called by the table and not checked on the DNA. TRBV21-1 represents a pseudogene. CDR3 length: 16 amino acids. Written as DNA, the CDR3 is TGTGCCAGCAGCAAAGGGACTAGCGGGAGCACAGATACGCAGTATTTT. Protein: CASSKGTSGSTDTQYF.